This paragraph reports one TCR beta chain. An end of the junction does not agree with germline; a read error may underlie this. These data originate in a study of blood T cell repertoires in COVID-19. Overall study: The United States, Italy and Spain were the sources of the acute and convalescent COVID-19 samples. T cells, B-cell-depleted T cells, or PBMCs provided the cDNA or gDNA that served as material.

The germline CDR1 and CDR2 sequences are MNHNS and SASEGT. CDR3 size: 16 residues. Authors' processing steps: Nucleated cell counts were estimated from reference gene primer amplification. TCRdb's copy holds only in-frame clones and misses some; the assay was immunoSEQ multiplex PCR. V, J and clone size derive from that table, while D and trimming were established from the DNA sequence. The top ten clones hold approximately 14% of a sample with about 250,000 clones, around 82% of them seen once. The chain carries TRBV6-1 and TRBJ1-2; 8 bases map to TRBD1. The TCR originated in a person aged 70 to 85 with COVID-19, enrolled during active disease. Material: peripheral blood. The DNA of the CDR3 is TGTGCCAGCAGTGAAAAGGGATACCGGGACAGGCTACAATCGGGATTC. Protein sequence: CASSEKGYRDRLQSGF.